This is a list of T cell receptor beta chains from one sample in a study of technical replicates of blood from a handful of donors. Only in-frame clones appear in the TCRdb table, and some are missing; sequencing was by immunoSEQ multiplex PCR. The repertoire has 75,000 to 95,000 clones, roughly 96% of them found once; the top ten carry around 0.26%. Material for sequencing was T cells isolated from PBMCs. Every receptor here comes from a human donor in good health. CDR3s include the opening cysteine and the closing phenylalanine or tryptophan. Each record gives: D gene, J gene, clone size, V gene, CDR3 protein, CDR3 DNA. A D gene is named only where the DNA matches it firmly. Part of the rows lack a size; the others show once, few, many or a class for expanded clones.

-	TRBJ2-2	once	TRBV2	CASSRTGRATGELFF	TGTGCCAGCAGTCGGACAGGGAGGGCCACCGGGGAGCTGTTTTTT
-	TRBJ1-5	-	TRBV9	CASSVDPDSGTQPQHF	TGTGCCAGCAGCGTAGATCCGGATTCAGGAACGCAGCCCCAGCATTTT
-	TRBJ2-7	-	TRBV7-6	CASSSGVLQGYEQYF	TGTGCCAGCAGCTCGGGGGTTTTACAGGGGTACGAGCAGTACTTC
TRBD1	TRBJ2-7	-	TRBV4-1	CASSQGVQTGGQYEQYF	TGCGCCAGCAGCCAAGGGGTTCAGACAGGGGGACAATACGAGCAGTACTTC
-	TRBJ2-7	-	TRBV18	CASSPGLLKGEQYF	TGTGCCAGCTCACCGGGACTCCTCAAAGGCGAGCAGTACTTC
-	TRBJ2-5	-	TRBV5-4	CASSLDWEETQYF	TGTGCCAGCAGCTTGGACTGGGAGGAGACCCAGTACTTC
-	TRBJ1-1	-	TRBV5-4	CASSLWIGGLPEAFF	TGTGCCAGCAGCTTGTGGATTGGAGGTCTCCCTGAAGCTTTCTTT
TRBD1	TRBJ2-7	-	TRBV27	CASSLQGAKHEQYF	TGTGCCAGCAGTTTACAGGGGGCCAAGCACGAGCAGTACTTC
-	TRBJ1-3	-	TRBV9	CASSPPPGGAAPSSGNTIYF	TGTGCCAGCAGCCCCCCCCCGGGGGGGGCCGCCCCGAGCTCTGGAAACACCATATATTTT
TRBD1	TRBJ1-1	-	TRBV5-5	CASSSGGANTEAFF	TGTGCCAGCAGCTCAGGGGGCGCGAACACTGAAGCTTTCTTT
-	TRBJ1-2	-	TRBV7-9	CASSPRRGIRPYGYTF	TGTGCCAGCAGCCCCAGACGGGGAATACGTCCCTATGGCTACACCTTC
TRBD1	TRBJ1-5	-	TRBV18	CASSLGPGQGERLSNQPQHF	TGTGCCAGCTCACTTGGACCGGGACAGGGGGAGAGGCTTAGCAATCAGCCCCAGCATTTT
-	TRBJ2-7	-	TRBV6-5	CASSYDRSYEQYF	TGTGCCAGCAGTTACGACAGATCCTACGAGCAGTACTTC
TRBD1	TRBJ1-2	-	TRBV6-5	CASRPGQVLGYTF	TGTGCCAGCAGACCCGGACAGGTCTTGGGCTACACCTTC
TRBD2	TRBJ2-5	-	TRBV7-2	CASSSQVTSGGAQTQYF	TGTGCCAGCAGCTCCCAAGTGACTAGCGGGGGGGCACAGACCCAGTACTTC
-	TRBJ1-3	-	TRBV7-6	CASSLARGSSGNTIYF	TGTGCCAGCAGCTTAGCGCGGGGAAGCTCTGGAAACACCATATATTTT
-	TRBJ2-2	-	TRBV7-6	CASSLDLGVTRENTGELFF	TGTGCCAGCAGCTTAGATTTAGGGGTGACCAGGGAGAACACCGGGGAGCTGTTTTTT
TRBD1	TRBJ2-3	-	TRBV12-5	CASGEGQPDTDTQYF	TGTGCTAGTGGTGAGGGACAGCCTGACACAGATACGCAGTATTTT
TRBD2	TRBJ2-1	-	TRBV25-1	CASSASGGYVGGQFF	TGTGCCAGCAGTGCCAGCGGGGGCTATGTAGGTGGGCAGTTCTTC
TRBD1	TRBJ2-1	-	TRBV28	CASSPLDRDSNEQFF	TGTGCCAGCAGCCCTCTGGACAGGGATTCCAATGAGCAGTTCTTC